This T cell receptor (beta chain) was sequenced in a study of blood T cell repertoires in COVID-19. The wider study: Collection of acute and convalescent COVID-19 samples took place in the United States, Italy and Spain. PBMCs, B-cell-depleted T cells, or T cells were the source of the cDNA or gDNA that made up the material.

As handled by the study authors: Counts of nucleated cells, estimated from reference gene primer amplification, were obtained. Clones were read by immunoSEQ multiplex PCR, and TCRdb kept only the in-frame ones, dropping some. V, J and clone size reflect that table, while D and trimming were determined from the DNA. The table includes fewer than 130,000 clones, over 60% detected once. Germline values: CDR1 SNHLY, CDR2 FYNNEI. V was clipped by 10 bases and J by 4 bases; unmatched bases: 10. This CDR3 is built from 15 residues. This TCR was recovered from an elderly woman with acute or convalescent COVID-19. Sequencing used peripheral blood. The V call is TRBV2, the J call TRBJ2-1; 10 bases agree with TRBD2. CDR3 amino acids: CATRAKREGYNEQFF. The CDR3 nucleotides read TGTGCCACCAGAGCGAAGCGGGAGGGGTACAATGAGCAGTTCTTC.